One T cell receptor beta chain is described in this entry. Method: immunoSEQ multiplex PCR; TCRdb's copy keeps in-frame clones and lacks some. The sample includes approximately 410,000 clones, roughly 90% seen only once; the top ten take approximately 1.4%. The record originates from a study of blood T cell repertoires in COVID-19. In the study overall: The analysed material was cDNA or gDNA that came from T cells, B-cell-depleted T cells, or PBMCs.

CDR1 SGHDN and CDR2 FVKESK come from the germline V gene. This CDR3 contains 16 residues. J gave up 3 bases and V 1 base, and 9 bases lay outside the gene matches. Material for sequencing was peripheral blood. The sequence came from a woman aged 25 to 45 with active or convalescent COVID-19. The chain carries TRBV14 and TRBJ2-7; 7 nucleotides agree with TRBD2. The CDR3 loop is CASSQGGSGPYYEQYF. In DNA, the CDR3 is TGTGCCAGCAGCCAAGGGGGTAGCGGGCCGTACTACGAGCAGTACTTC.